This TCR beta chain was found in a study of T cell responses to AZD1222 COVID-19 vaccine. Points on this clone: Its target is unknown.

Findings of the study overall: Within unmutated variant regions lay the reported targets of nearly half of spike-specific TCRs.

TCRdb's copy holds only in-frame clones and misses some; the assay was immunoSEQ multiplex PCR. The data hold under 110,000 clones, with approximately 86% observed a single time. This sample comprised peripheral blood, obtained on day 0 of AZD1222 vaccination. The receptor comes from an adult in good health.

CDR3: CSVEVTGGLNYGYTF. The CDR3 DNA sequence: TGCAGCGTTGAAGTCACAGGGGGATTAAACTATGGCTACACCTTC. The chain has TRBV29-1 and TRBJ1-2; 8 nucleotides line up with TRBD1. CDR1 SQVTM and CDR2 ANQGSEA come from the germline V gene. There are 15 residues in the CDR3. Unmatched junction bases numbered 6, after V lost 1 base and J lost 2 bases.